This T cell receptor beta chain was sequenced during a study of blood T cell repertoires in COVID-19. Deletions cut 2 bases from V and 6 bases from J, with 8 bases between. This CDR3 is 12 amino acids long. Germline lookup yields CDR1 SGHTA and CDR2 FQGNSA. TCRdb keeps only in-frame clones here, not all; method: immunoSEQ multiplex PCR. The data hold 280,000 or so clones, with approximately 88% observed a single time. This chain links TRBV7-2 with TRBJ2-7, with a tentative D call TRBD2 (5 bases). Sequenced input: peripheral blood. The TCR sequence derives from a woman younger than 45 who had recovered from COVID-19. In DNA form, the CDR3 reads TGTGCCAGCAGCTTATTCGGAGGCGAGCAGTACTTC. Protein product: CASSLFGGEQYF.